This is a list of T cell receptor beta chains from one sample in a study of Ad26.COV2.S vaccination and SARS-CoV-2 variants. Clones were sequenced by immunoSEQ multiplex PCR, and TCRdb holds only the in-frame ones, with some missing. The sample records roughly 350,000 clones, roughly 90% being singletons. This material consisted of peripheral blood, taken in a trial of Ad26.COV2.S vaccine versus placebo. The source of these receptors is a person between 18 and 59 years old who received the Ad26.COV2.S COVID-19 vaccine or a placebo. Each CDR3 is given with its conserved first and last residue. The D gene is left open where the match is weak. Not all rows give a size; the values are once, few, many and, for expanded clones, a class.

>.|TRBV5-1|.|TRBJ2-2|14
TGCGCCAGCAGCCGGCTTGGGGACACCGGGGAGCTGTTTTTT
CASSRLGDTGELFF
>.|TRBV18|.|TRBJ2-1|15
TGTGCCAGCTCATCCCGGGACGCCGGGTCGAATGAGCAGTTCTTC
CASSSRDAGSNEQFF
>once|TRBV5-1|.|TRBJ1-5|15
TGCGCCAGCAGCTTGGGTGGACGGATCAATCAGCCCCAGCATTTT
CASSLGGRINQPQHF
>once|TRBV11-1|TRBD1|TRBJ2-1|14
TGTGCCAGCAGCCCCCGGGACAGGGATAATGAGCAGTTCTTC
CASSPRDRDNEQFF
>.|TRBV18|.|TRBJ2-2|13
TGTGCCAGCTCACCACAGCCCACCGGGGAGCTGTTTTTT
CASSPQPTGELFF
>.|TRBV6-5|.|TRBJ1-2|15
TGTGCCAGCAGTCCCACAGGGTCGATCAACTATGGCTACACCTTC
CASSPTGSINYGYTF
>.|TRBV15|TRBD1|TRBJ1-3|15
TGTGCCACCAGCAGGGGAGGGACAGTAGGAAACACCATATATTTT
CATSRGGTVGNTIYF
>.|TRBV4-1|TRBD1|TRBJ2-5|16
TGCGCCAGCAGTCCCCCTCTGACAGGGCACCAAGAGACCCAGTACTTC
CASSPPLTGHQETQYF
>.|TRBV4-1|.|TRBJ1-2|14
TGCGCCAGCAGCCCCACCCACGCCGCCCTGCCCCCCACCTTC
CASSPTHAALPPTF
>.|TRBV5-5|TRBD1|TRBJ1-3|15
TGTGCCAGCAGCGCTGGGACAGGGTTAGGAAACACCATATATTTT
CASSAGTGLGNTIYF
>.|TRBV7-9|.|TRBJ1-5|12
TGTGCCAGCAGCTTAGCTGGGGAGCCCCAGCATTTT
CASSLAGEPQHF
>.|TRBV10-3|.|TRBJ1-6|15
TGTGCCATCAGTGAGTCTGTGGCAGAGGATTCACCCCTCCACTTT
CAISESVAEDSPLHF
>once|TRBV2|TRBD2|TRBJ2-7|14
TGTGCCAGCAATCCCGGGACTAGCGGGGACGGGCAGTACTTC
CASNPGTSGDGQYF
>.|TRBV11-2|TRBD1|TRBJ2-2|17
TGTGCCAGCAGCTTAGGTCCAGGGGGCTTTAATACCGGGGAGCTGTTTTTT
CASSLGPGGFNTGELFF
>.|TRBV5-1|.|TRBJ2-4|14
TGCGCCAGCAGAAAGACCCTAGACGACAACATTCAGTACTTC
CASRKTLDDNIQYF
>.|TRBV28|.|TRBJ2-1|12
TGTGCCAGCAACAGGCTTTACAATGAGCAGTTCTTC
CASNRLYNEQFF
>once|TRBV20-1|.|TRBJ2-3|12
TGCAGTGCTGGTGGGGGGACAGATACGCAGTATTTT
CSAGGGTDTQYF